These T cell receptor beta chains were read from a single sample in a study of blood T cell repertoires in COVID-19. The method was immunoSEQ multiplex PCR; TCRdb's version includes in-frame clones alone and lacks a portion of them. The data hold about 28,000 clones, with 75% to 90% observed a single time. Material for sequencing was peripheral blood. These receptors all come from a man aged 65 to 85 with active COVID-19. Each CDR3 is given without its conserved first and last residue.

V	J	CDR3
TRBV28	TRBJ2-7	ASSLFHSGGAFYEQY
TRBV10-3	TRBJ2-1	AISESRGGDEQF
TRBV6-5	TRBJ1-5	ASTSGTVNQPQH
TRBV3-1/TRBV3-2	TRBJ2-3	ASSQAHSTDTQY
TRBV19	TRBJ1-1	ASSIVGGITEAF
TRBV25-1	TRBJ1-6	ASSEQGGRGLRNSPLH
TRBV5-4	TRBJ2-7	ASRTTGGGSYEQY
TRBV5-3	TRBJ2-7	ARSPGTGYEQY
TRBV2	TRBJ2-3	ASSDRSSRTDTQY
TRBV3-1/TRBV3-2	TRBJ2-3	ASSHRLAGGRDTQY
TRBV7-2	TRBJ1-2	ASSSPDSRDGYT
TRBV9	TRBJ2-7	ASSVADSPYEQY
TRBV9	TRBJ2-1	ASSVVGGVYNEQF
TRBV2	TRBJ1-5	ASSVGLTVQPQH
TRBV20-1	TRBJ1-1	SAREYTEAF
TRBV3-1/TRBV3-2	TRBJ2-3	ASSQTRTDTQY
TRBV20-1	TRBJ1-4	SASGTGARGTNEKLF
TRBV5-1	TRBJ2-2	ASSLGTGLSTGELF
TRBV11-3	TRBJ2-2	ASSLVAGGLTGELF
TRBV9	TRBJ1-1	ASSVAGNRGSEAF
TRBV7-2	TRBJ2-5	ASSPKGLAGQETQY
TRBV11-3	TRBJ2-7	ASSLGLAGPYEQY
TRBV19	TRBJ2-1	ASSPGGIDEQF
TRBV5-1	TRBJ2-7	ASSLGSVYEQY
TRBV24-1	TRBJ1-2	ATSGGVNYGYT
TRBV3-1/TRBV3-2	TRBJ2-1	ASSDGTSSGRYEQF
TRBV5-6	TRBJ1-3	ASSLRGLTGNTIY
TRBV10-3	TRBJ2-1	AIRAGQGQRNEQF
TRBV5-4	TRBJ1-2	ASRSDRVGPYGYT
TRBV18	TRBJ2-1	ASSRRTGGSYNEQF
TRBV9	TRBJ2-2	ASSVASGGAFTGELF
TRBV28	TRBJ1-4	ASSFGGQGNEKLF
TRBV5-4	TRBJ1-1	ASSAGRQDSRFTEAF
TRBV5-5	TRBJ2-7	ASSGSGGSYEQY
TRBV19	TRBJ2-5	ASSLRRSARETQY
TRBV29-1	TRBJ2-1	SGEMSYNEQF
TRBV5-1	TRBJ2-3	ASSPAALDTQY
TRBV6-5	TRBJ1-2	ASSQQGGHGYT
TRBV18	TRBJ1-5	ASSRTGSRDQPQH
TRBV15	TRBJ1-2	ATSGDRFGYT
TRBV27	TRBJ2-1	ASSLSSYNEQF
TRBV19	TRBJ1-1	ASSMSPLSEAF
TRBV5-1	TRBJ2-3	ASSLDGGAGTDTQY
TRBV4-1	TRBJ2-7	ASSHTQGATYEQY
TRBV9	TRBJ1-1	ASSVGPLGSEAF
TRBV2	TRBJ2-7	ASSVGQGYEQY
TRBV9	TRBJ2-3	ASSLREGTSTDTQY
TRBV7-2	TRBJ1-2	ASSLGVQYGYT
TRBV3-1/TRBV3-2	TRBJ2-5	ASNGPSGTQY
TRBV6-6	TRBJ2-1	ASSPIGTGTYNEQF
TRBV3-1/TRBV3-2	TRBJ2-1	ASSPQTSGGAEQF
TRBV19	TRBJ1-1	ASRMRGPATEAF
TRBV5-4	TRBJ2-7	ASSLGPSGGVGEQY
TRBV20-1	TRBJ1-5	SASWDRGQGGNQPQH